The clone carrying this T cell receptor (beta chain) came up a few times. Its antigen is undetermined. The data are from a study of beta chain features in type 1 diabetes. Study conclusions and caveats: Moderate but significant shortening of TCRB CDR3s was recorded in all four CD4+ subsets from Type 1 diabetes patients. In patients and controls equally, PCR might favor templates that are shorter.

TCRB transcripts that were expressed got sequenced, as all of the isolated RNA had been reverse transcribed. Libraries were prepared by immunoSEQ multiplex PCR; TCRdb keeps only in-frame clonotypes and omits some of them. The sample comprises approximately 270,000 clones, around 15% of which are singletons, and 0.015% to 0.02% rests with the top ten. V was pared by 6 bases and J by 8 bases, with 11 bases between. The CDR3 totals 12 residues. The germline V gene encodes CDR1 MDHEN and CDR2 SYDVKM. Sequenced sample: naive CD4+ T cells from blood. The sequence was obtained from a man aged 25-45 years with type 1 diabetes. The rearrangement joins TRBV28 to TRBJ2-1; D remains ambiguous. CDR3 bases: TGTGCCAGCAGCCAGACTCAAGATGAGCAGTTCTTC. Its protein is CASSQTQDEQFF. Based on the CDR3 plus reference TRBV28 and TRBJ2-1, the full variable domain is DVKVTQSSRYLVKRTGEKVFLECVQDMDHENMFWYRQDPGLGLRLIYFSYDVKMKEKGDIPEGYSVSREKKERFSLILESASTNQTSMYLCASSQTQDEQFFGPGTRLTVL.